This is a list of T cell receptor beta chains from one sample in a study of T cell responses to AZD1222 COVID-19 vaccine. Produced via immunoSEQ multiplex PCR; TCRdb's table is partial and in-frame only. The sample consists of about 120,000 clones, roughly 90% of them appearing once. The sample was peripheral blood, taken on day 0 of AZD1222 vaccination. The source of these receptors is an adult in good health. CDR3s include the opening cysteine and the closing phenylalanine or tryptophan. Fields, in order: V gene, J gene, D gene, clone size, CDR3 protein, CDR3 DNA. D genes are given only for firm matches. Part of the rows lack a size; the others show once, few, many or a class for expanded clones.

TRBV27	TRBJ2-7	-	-	CASSSRFAEQYF	TGTGCCAGCAGTTCCCGTTTTGCCGAGCAGTACTTC
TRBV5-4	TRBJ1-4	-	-	CASSLAGHATNEKLFF	TGTGCCAGCAGCTTGGCCGGACATGCAACTAATGAAAAACTGTTTTTT
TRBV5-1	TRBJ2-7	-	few	CASRDSHYEQYF	TGCGCCAGCAGGGACAGCCATTACGAGCAGTACTTC
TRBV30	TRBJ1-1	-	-	CAWSFQWNFRGNTEAFF	TGTGCCTGGAGTTTCCAGTGGAATTTTAGAGGGAACACTGAAGCTTTCTTT
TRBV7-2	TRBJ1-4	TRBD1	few	CASSLVRGTGNEKLFF	TGTGCCAGCAGCTTAGTGCGGGGGACAGGGAATGAAAAACTGTTTTTT
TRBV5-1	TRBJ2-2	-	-	CASSPVVGGKTGELFF	TGCGCCAGCAGCCCCGTAGTGGGGGGAAAAACCGGGGAGCTGTTTTTT
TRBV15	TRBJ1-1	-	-	CATSRGRGYTEAFF	TGTGCCACCAGCAGGGGACGAGGATACACTGAAGCTTTCTTT
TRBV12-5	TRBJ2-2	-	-	CASGLGQRWTGELFF	TGTGCTAGTGGTTTGGGGCAGAGATGGACCGGGGAGCTGTTTTTT
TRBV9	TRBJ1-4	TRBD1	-	CASSVEQGADEKLFF	TGTGCCAGCAGCGTGGAACAGGGGGCAGATGAAAAACTGTTTTTT
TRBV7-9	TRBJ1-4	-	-	CASSLDRVGEKLFF	TGTGCCAGCAGCTTAGACAGGGTCGGTGAAAAACTGTTTTTT
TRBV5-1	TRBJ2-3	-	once	CASSIPSTRGVSGTDTQYF	TGCGCCAGCAGCATCCCCTCTACGCGGGGCGTCTCCGGCACAGATACGCAGTATTTT
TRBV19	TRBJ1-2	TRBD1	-	CASQQGARGYTF	TGTGCCAGTCAACAGGGGGCGCGAGGCTACACCTTC
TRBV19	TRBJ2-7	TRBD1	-	CASSTTGGLSYEQYF	TGTGCCAGTAGTACTACAGGGGGTCTCTCCTACGAGCAGTACTTC
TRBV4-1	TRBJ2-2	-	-	CASSQDVFSRAGGELFF	TGCGCCAGCAGCCAAGATGTTTTTAGTAGAGCCGGCGGGGAGCTGTTTTTT
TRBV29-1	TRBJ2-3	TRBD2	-	CSVEARGTDTQYF	TGCAGCGTTGAAGCGCGGGGGACAGATACGCAGTATTTT
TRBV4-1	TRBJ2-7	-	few	CASSQDAARPQYF	TGCGCCAGCAGCCAAGATGCGGCTAGACCGCAGTACTTC
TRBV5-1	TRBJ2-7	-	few	CASSLTGPSYEQYF	TGCGCCAGCAGCTTAACAGGCCCCTCCTACGAGCAGTACTTC
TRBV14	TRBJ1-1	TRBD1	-	CASSHFNRGLEAFF	TGTGCCAGCAGCCACTTTAACAGGGGGCTTGAAGCTTTCTTT
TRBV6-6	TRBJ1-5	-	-	CASRTTEIFQPQHF	TGTGCCAGCAGAACGACAGAAATCTTTCAGCCCCAGCATTTT
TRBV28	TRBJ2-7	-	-	CASSPSSLSYEQYF	TGTGCCAGCAGTCCATCAAGCCTCTCCTACGAGCAGTACTTC
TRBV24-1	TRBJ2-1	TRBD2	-	CATSSGGTRNEQFF	TGTGCCACCAGTAGCGGGGGGACCAGAAATGAGCAGTTCTTC
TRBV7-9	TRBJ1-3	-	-	CASSLGTGNTIYF	TGTGCCAGCAGCTTAGGGACTGGAAACACCATATATTTT
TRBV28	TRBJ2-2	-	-	CASSFQDTGELFF	TGTGCCAGCAGTTTCCAAGACACCGGGGAGCTGTTTTTT
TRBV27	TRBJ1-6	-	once	CASSFDRNSPLHF	TGTGCCAGCAGTTTCGACAGAAATTCACCCCTCCACTTT
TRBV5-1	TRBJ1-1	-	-	CASSAVRANTEAFF	TGCGCCAGCAGCGCTGTCCGAGCGAACACTGAAGCTTTCTTT
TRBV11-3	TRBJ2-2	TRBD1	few	CASSTITGERTGELFF	TGTGCCAGCAGCACCATTACAGGGGAGCGAACCGGGGAGCTGTTTTTT
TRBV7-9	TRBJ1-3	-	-	CASSSTQVISGNTIYF	TGTGCCAGCAGCTCAACCCAGGTCATCTCTGGAAACACCATATATTTT
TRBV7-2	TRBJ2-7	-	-	CASSLAGGSHEQYF	TGTGCCAGCAGCTTAGCGGGAGGTTCCCACGAGCAGTACTTC
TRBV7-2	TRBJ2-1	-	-	CASTSRGSYNEQFF	TGTGCCAGCACCTCAAGGGGGAGCTACAATGAGCAGTTCTTC
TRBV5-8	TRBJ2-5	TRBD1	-	CASNSGTGASGETQYF	TGTGCCAGCAACTCCGGGACAGGGGCCTCCGGGGAGACCCAGTACTTC
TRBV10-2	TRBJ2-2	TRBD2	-	CASSSPGLASTGELFF	TGCGCCAGCAGTTCTCCGGGACTAGCGAGCACCGGGGAGCTGTTTTTT
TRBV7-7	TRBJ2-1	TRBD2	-	CASSLSPGGRLVEQFF	TGTGCTAGCAGCTTATCCCCGGGCGGGAGGCTTGTTGAGCAGTTCTTC
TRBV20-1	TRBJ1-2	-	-	CSASDTFGYTF	TGCAGTGCTTCTGACACATTTGGCTACACCTTC
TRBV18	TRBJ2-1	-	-	CASSPSVGVGNEQFF	TGTGCCAGCTCACCTAGCGTGGGAGTAGGGAATGAGCAGTTCTTC
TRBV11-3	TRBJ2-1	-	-	CASSLGQTNNEQFF	TGTGCCAGCAGCTTAGGACAGACCAACAATGAGCAGTTCTTC
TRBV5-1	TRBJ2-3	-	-	CASSLYPGRADTQYF	TGCGCCAGCAGCTTGTATCCGGGTCGGGCAGATACGCAGTATTTT
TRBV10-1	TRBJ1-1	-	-	CASSGQRNTEAFF	TGCGCCAGCAGTGGCCAACGGAACACTGAAGCTTTCTTT
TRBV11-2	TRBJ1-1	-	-	CASSLEAPRTRKNEAFF	TGTGCCAGCAGCTTAGAGGCCCCCCGGACGAGAAAAAATGAAGCTTTCTTT
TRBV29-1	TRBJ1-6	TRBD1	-	CSVVVPGQGGSPLHF	TGCAGCGTTGTGGTGCCGGGACAGGGAGGTTCACCCCTCCACTTT
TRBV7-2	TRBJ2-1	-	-	CASSLEGVYNEQFF	TGTGCCAGCAGCTTAGAAGGGGTATACAATGAGCAGTTCTTC
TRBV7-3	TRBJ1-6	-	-	CASSLDGGGSPLHF	TGTGCCAGCAGCCTTGATGGGGGTGGGTCACCCCTCCACTTT
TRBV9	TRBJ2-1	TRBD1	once	CASSVVTGVLNEQFF	TGTGCCAGCAGCGTAGTGACAGGGGTCCTAAATGAGCAGTTCTTC
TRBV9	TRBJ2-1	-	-	CASSVATSYYNEQFF	TGTGCCAGCAGCGTAGCTACTAGTTATTATAATGAGCAGTTCTTC
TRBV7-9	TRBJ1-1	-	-	CASSLVGVDAEAFF	TGTGCCAGCAGCTTAGTGGGGGTTGACGCTGAAGCTTTCTTT
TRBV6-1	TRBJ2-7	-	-	CASSGYQWSDSYEQYF	TGTGCCAGCAGTGGCTATCAATGGTCAGACTCCTACGAGCAGTACTTC
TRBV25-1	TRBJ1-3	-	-	CASSSVGRWSGNTIYF	TGTGCCAGCAGTTCTGTCGGACGGTGGTCTGGAAACACCATATATTTT
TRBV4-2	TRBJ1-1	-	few	CASSQFRVGTEAFF	TGTGCCAGCAGCCAATTCAGGGTGGGTACTGAAGCTTTCTTT
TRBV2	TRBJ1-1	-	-	CASSIGGMNTEAFF	TGTGCCAGCAGTATAGGGGGAATGAACACTGAAGCTTTCTTT
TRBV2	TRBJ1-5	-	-	CASSEDIPMPQHF	TGTGCCAGCAGTGAAGACATACCGATGCCCCAGCATTTT
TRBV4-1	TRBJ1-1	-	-	CASSFPNTEAFF	TGCGCCAGCAGCTTTCCTAACACTGAAGCTTTCTTT
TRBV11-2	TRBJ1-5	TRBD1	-	CASSPGTVGNQPQHF	TGTGCCAGCAGCCCTGGGACAGTGGGCAATCAGCCCCAGCATTTT
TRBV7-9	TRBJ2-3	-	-	CASSSQADTQYF	TGTGCCAGCAGCTCCCAGGCGGATACGCAGTATTTT
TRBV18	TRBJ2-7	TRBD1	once	CASSRDRDRWHEQYF	TGTGCCAGCTCACGGGACCGGGACAGGTGGCACGAGCAGTACTTC
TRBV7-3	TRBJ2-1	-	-	CASSLGNNEQFF	TGTGCCAGCAGCTTAGGTAACAATGAGCAGTTCTTC
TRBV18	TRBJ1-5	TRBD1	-	CASSQGTAGNQPQHF	TGTGCCAGCTCACAGGGGACAGCGGGTAATCAGCCCCAGCATTTT